The clone carrying this T cell receptor beta chain was seen once. The sample originates from a study of technical replicates of blood from several donors. CDR1 is MDHEN and CDR2 is SYDVKM in the germline V gene. With 3 bases clipped from V and 3 bases from J, the junction kept 2 bases outside the gene matches. The CDR3 is 13 amino acids. Clones were read by immunoSEQ multiplex PCR, and TCRdb kept only the in-frame ones, dropping some. In the table there are approximately 13,000 clones, around 85% of which are singletons. The chain carries TRBV28 and TRBJ2-7; 7 bases are a match to TRBD1. The sequence was collected from a human donor in good health. Sequenced input: PBMCs. CDR3 sequence reads: CASSFDRVYEQYF. The CDR3 DNA is TGTGCCAGCAGTTTTGACAGGGTCTACGAGCAGTACTTC.